These 10 T cell receptor beta chains originate from one sample sequenced in a study of T cells expressing NK-cell markers. TCRdb re-called the 5' RACE reads and shows each CDR3 protein once, DNA omitted. The sample totals around 550,000 distinct CDR3 sequences; its top ten clones hold under 4.5%. The sequencing sample was made of blood T cells: a sorted CD56 or NKG2C T cell subset, CD4+ or CD8+ T cells, or bulk PBMC T cells (not recorded which). Receptor source: a man aged 18-30 years in good health.

CDR3 in amino acids: CASSVIRLETQYF. This chain links TRBV12-3 or TRBV12-4 with TRBJ2-5. The CDR3 is 13 residues long.

J is TRBJ2-3 and V is TRBV10-3; TCRdb selects TRBD1, and the lack of DNA leaves this call unchecked. The CDR3 loop spans 15 amino acids. From germline, CDR1 is ENHRY and CDR2 SYGVKD. CDR3 loop: CAISESRTGADTQYF.

V gene TRBV29-1 combines with J gene TRBJ2-7. In germline, CDR1 is SQVTM, CDR2 ANQGSEA. The CDR3 has 12 amino acids. The CDR3 region is CSVEAPKGEQYF.

The chain couples TRBV7-2 to TRBJ2-7. The V gene's germline CDR1 is SGHTA and CDR2 FQGNSA. This CDR3 is 15 amino acids long. The CDR3: CASSLEAGGPTGQYF. Full variable domain (rest looked up from reference TRBV7-2 and TRBJ2-7): GAGVSQSPSNKVTEKGKDVELRCDPISGHTALYWYRQSLGQGLEFLIYFQGNSAPDKSGLPSDRFSAERTGGSVSTLTIQRTQQEDSAVYLCASSLEAGGPTGQYFGPGTRLTVT.

The chain joins TRBV5-1 to TRBJ2-5; TCRdb's D call of TRBD1 is untestable without DNA. The germline gives CDR1 SGHRS, CDR2 YFSETQ. This CDR3 contains 17 residues. This CDR3 reads CASSLDGTGGLKETQYF.

The chain employs TRBV12-3 or TRBV12-4 and TRBJ2-7. The CDR3 sequence is 14 residues long. Here the CDR3 reads CASSLDGRAYEQYF.

The chain uses TRBV5-1 and TRBJ1-2; lacking DNA, the TRBD1 call made by TCRdb goes unchecked. CDR1 is SGHRS, CDR2 YFSETQ, per germline. The CDR3 has 13 amino acids. CDR3 sequence reads: CASSFRGGHGYTF.

This chain joins TRBV2 and TRBJ1-1; absent DNA, TCRdb's TRBD1 call cannot be checked. The CDR3 consists of 14 residues. The germline CDR1 and CDR2 sequences are SNHLY and FYNNEI. CDR3 loop: CASSVSGAIAEAFF. Using reference TRBV2 and TRBJ1-1 for the parts outside the CDR3, the full variable domain is EPEVTQTPSHQVTQMGQEVILRCVPISNHLYFYWYRQILGQKVEFLVSFYNNEISEKSEIFDDQFSVERPDGSNFTLKIRSTKLEDSAMYFCASSVSGAIAEAFFGQGTRLTVV.

The rearrangement uses TRBV28 and TRBJ2-7; the TCRdb D gene call, TRBD2, has no DNA to confirm it. CDR1 is MDHEN and CDR2 is SYDVKM in the germline V gene. The CDR3 totals 11 residues. The CDR3 sequence is CASSTLKEQYF.

V is TRBV11-2 and J is TRBJ2-2; as DNA is missing, the TRBD2 call by TCRdb cannot be tested. CDR1 and CDR2 from the germline V gene are SGHAT and FQNNGV. The CDR3 is 15 amino acids. The CDR3 spells CASSFTSGSFGELFF. Looking up the rest from reference TRBV11-2 and TRBJ2-2 gives the full variable domain: EAGVAQSPRYKIIEKRQSVAFWCNPISGHATLYWYQQILGQGPKLLIQFQNNGVVDDSQLPKDRFSAERLKGVDSTLKIQPAKLEDSAVYLCASSFTSGSFGELFFGEGSRLTVL.